A single sample is the source of the 10 T cell receptor beta chains below, sequenced in a study of T cell repertoires in cytomegalovirus infection. TCRdb recomputed calls from the reads with MiXCR, one row per CDR3 protein. This table has about 770,000 distinct CDR3 sequences, almost 30% appearing once. For these TCRs, the target antigens are not known. The sequencing here drew on cultured CD8+ T cells from PBMCs, taken from culture after CMV antigen stimulation. Receptor source: a human donor in good health (CMV status not recorded). Some clones in this sample may be carry-over from other donors' samples.

This clonotype is medium-sized by share. The gene calls are TRBV6-5 and TRBJ1-5; D gene uncertain. This CDR3 contains 14 residues. Germline V CDR1 and CDR2: MNHEY, SVGAGI. V was trimmed by 2 bases and J by 6 bases, leaving 11 bases between them. CDR3 amino acids: CASSYLGRGQPQHF. Here the CDR3 DNA reads TGTGCCAGCAGTTACCTCGGCCGAGGTCAGCCCCAGCATTTT.

This clonotype was seen a handful of times. The CDR3 DNA follows: TGTGCCAGCAGTGACGGAACCTACGAGCAGTACTTC. Residues: CASSDGTYEQYF. This chain links TRBV2 with TRBJ2-7; D ambiguous. The V end was cut by 3 bases, the J end by 2 bases, with 5 bases between. The CDR3 covers 12 residues. Germline V CDR1 and CDR2: SNHLY, FYNNEI. The full variable domain, completed using reference TRBV2 and TRBJ2-7, is EPEVTQTPSHQVTQMGQEVILRCVPISNHLYFYWYRQILGQKVEFLVSFYNNEISEKSEIFDDQFSVERPDGSNFTLKIRSTKLEDSAMYFCASSDGTYEQYFGPGTRLTVT.

This sequence joins TRBV6-5 and TRBJ2-2; D uncertain. CDR1 and CDR2 from the germline V gene are MNHEY and SVGAGI. The ends were cut back, 0 bases at V and 1 base at J, with 9 bases in the middle. The CDR3 consists of 16 residues. CDR3 amino acids: CASSYSQAMNTGELFF. The CDR3 DNA follows: TGTGCCAGCAGTTACTCTCAGGCGATGAACACCGGGGAGCTGTTTTTT.

This clonotype was counted a few times. The chain carries TRBV12-3 or TRBV12-4 and TRBJ1-5; D gene ambiguous. The CDR3 length is 12 residues. V dropped 4 bases and J dropped 7 bases, with 8 bases sitting between them. CDR3 in DNA: TGTGCCAGCAGTTCCAATTGGCAGCCCCAGCATTTT. This translates into CASSSNWQPQHF.

This clonotype has more than one count but fewer than ten. This chain joins TRBV14 and TRBJ2-2; D is tentatively TRBD1 or TRBD2 (5 bases each). V gave up 6 bases and J gave up 6 bases, with 14 bases separating them. Germline V gives CDR1 SGHDN, CDR2 FVKESK. The CDR3 loop spans 14 amino acids. For the CDR3, the DNA is TGTGCCAGCAGTGCCGGGACGACGGCCGGGGAGCTGTTTTTT. Protein product: CASSAGTTAGELFF.

The chain carries TRBV27 and TRBJ2-7; perhaps TRBD1 as D (6 bases). Trimming shortened V by 4 bases and J by 3 bases, and 25 bases separated the two germline ends. This CDR3 is 18 amino acids long. Germline CDR1 MNHEY, CDR2 SMNVEV (reference sequence). CDR3 DNA sequence: TGTGCCAGCAGTTCCCCATCCTCAGGGGCCCTACCCTTCTACGAGCAGTACTTC. It codes for CASSSPSSGALPFYEQYF.

The sample holds many counts of this clonotype. This chain links TRBV7-9 with TRBJ2-1, with D perhaps TRBD1 or TRBD2 (5 bases each). The V end lost 3 bases, the J end lost 7 bases, and 16 bases lay between the germline ends. Per germline, CDR1 SEHNR and CDR2 FQNEAQ (reference sequence). CDR3 length: 15 residues. DNA of the CDR3: TGTGCCAGCAGCTTCCCGGGACCGCCAAGGAATGAGCAGTTCTTC. Protein sequence: CASSFPGPPRNEQFF.

The genes are TRBV27 and TRBJ2-7, with D perhaps being TRBD1 or TRBD2 (6 bases each). Between the trimmed V and J ends, which lost 5 bases and 0 bases, there was a span of 17 bases. The germline CDR1 and CDR2 sequences are MNHEY and SMNVEV (reference sequence). The CDR3 has 16 residues. The CDR3: CASSPWGARSSYEQYF. The CDR3 nucleotides are TGTGCCAGCAGTCCTTGGGGGGCAAGAAGCTCCTACGAGCAGTACTTC.

This chain connects TRBV7-6 to TRBJ2-1, with a possible D match to TRBD2 (5 bases). The CDR3 is 15 amino acids. CDR1 is SGHVS and CDR2 is FNYEAQ in the germline V gene. V shed 8 bases and J shed 2 bases, with 16 bases lying between them. The CDR3 spells CASVPRTQPYNEQFF. The CDR3 DNA reads TGTGCCAGCGTCCCGCGGACTCAACCCTACAATGAGCAGTTCTTC.

This clonotype showed up many times. The chain has TRBV6-5 and TRBJ1-6; D call uncertain. The germline V gene has CDR1 MNHEY and CDR2 SVGAGI. Trimming shortened V by 4 bases and J by 9 bases, and 10 bases separated the two germline ends. The CDR3 length is 13 residues. Here the CDR3 reads CASSFVGGSPLHF. As DNA, the CDR3 is TGTGCCAGCAGTTTCGTAGGCGGTTCACCCCTCCACTTT.